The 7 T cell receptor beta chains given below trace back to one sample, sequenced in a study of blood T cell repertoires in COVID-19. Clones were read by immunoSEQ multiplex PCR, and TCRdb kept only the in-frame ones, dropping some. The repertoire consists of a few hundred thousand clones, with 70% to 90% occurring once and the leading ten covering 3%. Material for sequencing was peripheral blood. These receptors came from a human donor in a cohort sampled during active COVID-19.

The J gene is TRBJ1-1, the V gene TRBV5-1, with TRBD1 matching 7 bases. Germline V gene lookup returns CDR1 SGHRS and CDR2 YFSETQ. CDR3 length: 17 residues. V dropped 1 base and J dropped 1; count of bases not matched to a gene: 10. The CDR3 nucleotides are TGCGCCAGCAGCTTGATTTACAGGGGCCCGTCGAACACTGAAGCTTTCTTT. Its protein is CASSLIYRGPSNTEAFF. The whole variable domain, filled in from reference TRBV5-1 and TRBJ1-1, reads KAGVTQTPRYLIKTRGQQVTLSCSPISGHRSVSWYQQTPGQGLQFLFEYFSETQRNKGNFPGRFSGRQFSNSRSEMNVSTLELGDSALYLCASSLIYRGPSNTEAFFGQGTRLTVV.

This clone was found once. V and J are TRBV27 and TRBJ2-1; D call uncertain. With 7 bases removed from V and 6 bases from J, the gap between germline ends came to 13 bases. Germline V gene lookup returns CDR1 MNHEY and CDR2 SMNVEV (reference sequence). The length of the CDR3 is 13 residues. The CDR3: CASMSLGGNEQFF. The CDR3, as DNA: TGTGCCAGCATGAGCCTAGGTGGCAATGAGCAGTTCTTC.

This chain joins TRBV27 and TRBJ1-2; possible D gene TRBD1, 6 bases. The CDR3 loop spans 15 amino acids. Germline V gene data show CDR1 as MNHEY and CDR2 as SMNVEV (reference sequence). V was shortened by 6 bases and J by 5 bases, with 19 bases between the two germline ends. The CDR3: CASRPAGARVYGYTF. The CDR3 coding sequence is TGTGCCAGCAGACCCGCGGGGGCCCGGGTATATGGCTACACCTTC.

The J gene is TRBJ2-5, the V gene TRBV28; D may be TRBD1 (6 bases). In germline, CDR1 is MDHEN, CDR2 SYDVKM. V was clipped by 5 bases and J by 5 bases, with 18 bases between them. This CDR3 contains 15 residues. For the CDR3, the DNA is TGTGCCAGCAGTCCCACCCCTCCTGGGGGCGAGACCCAGTACTTC. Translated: CASSPTPPGGETQYF.

CDR3 coding DNA: TGTGCCAGCAGCTATCGGACAGGCTCGGGGGACAATGAGCAGTTCTTC. It yields the protein CASSYRTGSGDNEQFF. The V call is TRBV3-1 (or the pseudogene TRBV3-2), the J call TRBJ2-1; D is perhaps TRBD1 (7 bases). Germline lookup yields CDR1 LGHDT and CDR2 YNNKEL (reference sequence). V gave up 5 bases and J gave up 5 bases, with 19 bases separating them. This CDR3 comprises 16 residues.

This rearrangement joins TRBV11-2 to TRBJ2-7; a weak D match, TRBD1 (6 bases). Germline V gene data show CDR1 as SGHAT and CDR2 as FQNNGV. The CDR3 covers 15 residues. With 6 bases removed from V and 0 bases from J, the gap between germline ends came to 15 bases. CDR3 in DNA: TGTGCCAGCAGGATTCCAGCCAGGGGCTCCTACGAGCAGTACTTC. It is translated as CASRIPARGSYEQYF. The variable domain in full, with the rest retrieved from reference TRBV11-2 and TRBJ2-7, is EAGVAQSPRYKIIEKRQSVAFWCNPISGHATLYWYQQILGQGPKLLIQFQNNGVVDDSQLPKDRFSAERLKGVDSTLKIQPAKLEDSAVYLCASRIPARGSYEQYFGPGTRLTVT.

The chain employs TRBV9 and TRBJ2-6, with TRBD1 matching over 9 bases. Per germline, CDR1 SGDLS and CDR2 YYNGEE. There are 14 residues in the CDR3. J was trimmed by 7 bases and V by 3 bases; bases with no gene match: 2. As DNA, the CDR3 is TGTGCCAGCAGCGACACAGGGGGCGCCAACGTCCTGACTTTC. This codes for CASSDTGGANVLTF.